The next 25 T cell receptor beta chains were all read from a single sample in a study of T cells in Graves' hyperthyroidism and ophthalmopathy. Using RNA transcripts as the source, TCR beta CDR3 regions were amplified. Primed by the HTBI set, a first-round RT-PCR was run on the TCR CDR3. Each CDR3 protein gets one entry after TCRdb re-called the multiplex PCR reads with MiXCR. The table has 450,000 to 500,000 distinct CDR3 sequences, around a fifth seen once. Input material: blood. Every receptor here comes from a woman aged 70-85 years with Graves' ophthalmopathy.

The rearrangement links TRBV5-1 to TRBJ1-5; D gene ambiguous. The V and J ends lost 1 base and 7 bases respectively, with 15 bases between them. The CDR3 consists of 15 residues. Germline CDR1 SGHRS, CDR2 YFSETQ. CDR3 amino acids: CASSLMGLREQPQHF. CDR3 DNA: TGCGCCAGCAGCTTGATGGGGTTGAGAGAACAGCCCCAGCATTTT. Full variable domain (remainder filled in from reference TRBV5-1 and TRBJ1-5): KAGVTQTPRYLIKTRGQQVTLSCSPISGHRSVSWYQQTPGQGLQFLFEYFSETQRNKGNFPGRFSGRQFSNSRSEMNVSTLELGDSALYLCASSLMGLREQPQHFGDGTRLSIL.

In this sample, this clonotype turned up a few times. The rearrangement uses TRBV11-2 and TRBJ2-2; D might be TRBD2 (6 bases). Germline V gene sequence: CDR1 SGHAT, CDR2 FQNNGV. V was cut by 0 bases and J by 4 bases, with 12 bases left in between. CDR3 length: 16 amino acids. The chain's CDR3 is CASSLDPQAGTGELFF. DNA for the CDR3: TGTGCCAGCAGCTTAGATCCCCAAGCGGGCACCGGGGAGCTGTTTTTT.

This clonotype was picked up many times. This chain joins TRBV28 and TRBJ2-3; 8 nucleotides agree with TRBD1. The germline V gene has CDR1 MDHEN and CDR2 SYDVKM. The length of the CDR3 is 15 residues. Trimming removed 3 bases from V and 6 bases from J; junction bases left unmatched: 8. CDR3 protein: CASSFSQGAVDTQYF. CDR3 in DNA: TGTGCCAGCAGTTTTTCCCAGGGGGCGGTGGATACGCAGTATTTT.

This clonotype was recorded many times. The chain uses TRBV6-1 and TRBJ2-7; 11 nucleotides match TRBD2. The CDR3 has 14 residues. Germline loops: CDR1 MNHNS, CDR2 SASEGT. Trimming took 6 bases from V and 3 from J; bases not matched to a gene: 4. The CDR3 bases are TGTGCCAGCAGCGAGGGACTAGCGGTCTACGAGCAGTACTTC. It is translated as CASSEGLAVYEQYF.

The chain couples TRBV20-1 to TRBJ2-1; TRBD1 is a possible D gene (7 bases). V was shortened by 6 bases and J by 0 bases, with 9 bases between the two germline ends. CDR1 DFQATT and CDR2 SNEGSKA come from the germline V gene (reference sequence). The CDR3 spans 13 residues. CDR3 sequence reads: CSAQGGSYNEQFF. Here the CDR3 DNA reads TGCAGTGCCCAGGGGGGCTCCTACAATGAGCAGTTCTTC.

J is TRBJ2-5 and V is TRBV20-1, with TRBD1 matching over 8 bases. The germline V gene encodes CDR1 DFQATT and CDR2 SNEGSKA (reference sequence). The V gene end was trimmed by 4 bases and the J gene end by 2 bases; junction bases not matched to a gene: 12. The CDR3 is 16 amino acids. The CDR3 protein is CSATGQGGSWQETQYF. DNA of the CDR3: TGCAGTGCTACAGGACAGGGAGGTTCGTGGCAAGAGACCCAGTACTTC.

This clonotype was observed at least ten times. This chain links TRBV12-3 or TRBV12-4 with TRBJ2-2; 12 bases agree with TRBD2. Unmatched junction bases numbered 3, after V lost 5 bases and J lost 5 bases. The CDR3 has 15 amino acids. The CDR3 reads CASSASGRVTGELFF. The CDR3 coding sequence is TGTGCCAGCAGTGCTAGCGGGAGGGTAACCGGGGAGCTGTTTTTT.

The chain combines TRBV6-2 or TRBV6-3 with TRBJ1-2, with D perhaps TRBD1 (6 bases). Germline V gene lookup returns CDR1 MNHEY and CDR2 SVGEGT. This CDR3 has 11 residues. Between the trimmed V and J ends, which lost 4 bases and 11 bases, there was a span of 11 bases. The CDR3 spells CASSSATGYTF. CDR3 DNA sequence: TGTGCCAGCAGTTCGGCTACAGGGTACACCTTC.

Many counts were recorded for this clonotype. The chain uses TRBV30 and TRBJ1-1, with D tentatively TRBD1 (5 bases). Germline CDR1 reads GTSNPN; CDR2 reads SVGIG (reference sequence). V dropped 2 bases and J dropped 5 bases, with 9 bases sitting between them. The CDR3 length is 12 residues. The CDR3 protein is CAWSRRGTEAFF. The CDR3, as DNA: TGTGCCTGGAGTCGGAGGGGTACTGAAGCTTTCTTT.

Written as DNA, the CDR3 is TGCGCCAGCAGGGTGGAGGGGCTCGGGAACACTGAAGCTTTCTTT. Protein: CASRVEGLGNTEAFF. The V gene is TRBV5-1, the J gene TRBJ1-1; weak D call: TRBD1 (5 bases). The germline V gene has CDR1 SGHRS and CDR2 YFSETQ. V lost 5 bases and J 1 base, leaving 15 bases between the germline ends. This CDR3 is built from 15 residues.

The chain joins TRBV5-1 to TRBJ2-1, with 9 bases lining up with TRBD1. This CDR3 comprises 14 residues. The junction had 2 bases not matched to a gene; V was cut back by 0 bases and J by 7 bases. CDR1 SGHRS and CDR2 YFSETQ come from the germline V gene. The CDR3 spells CASSLGQGVNEQFF. CDR3 DNA: TGCGCCAGCAGCTTGGGACAGGGGGTGAATGAGCAGTTCTTC.

The rearrangement joins TRBV28 to TRBJ1-5, with D possibly matching TRBD1 (6 bases). V was pared by 11 bases and J by 8 bases, with 19 bases between. Germline CDR1 and CDR2: MDHEN and SYDVKM. This CDR3 has 13 residues. CDR3 protein: CAVGASRWEPQHF. The CDR3 region has the DNA TGTGCCGTGGGGGCCTCCCGGTGGGAGCCCCAGCATTTT.

The chain recombines TRBV7-2 with TRBJ2-1; TRBD2 agrees at 8 bases. V trimming: 7 bases; J trimming: 4 bases; junction bases outside the gene matches: 15. Germline CDR1 and CDR2: SGHTA and FQGNSA. CDR3 length equals 17 residues. CDR3 sequence: CASNLWGRPGGYNEQFF. For the CDR3, the DNA is TGTGCCAGCAACCTTTGGGGGCGTCCGGGAGGGTACAATGAGCAGTTCTTC.

V is TRBV5-1 and J is TRBJ2-2; D tentatively reads TRBD1 or TRBD2 (5 bases each). Germline lookup yields CDR1 SGHRS and CDR2 YFSETQ. CDR3 length: 16 amino acids. V gave up 4 bases and J gave up 6 bases, with 19 bases separating them. CDR3 in amino acids: CASSRLLGRWAGELFF. The CDR3 DNA sequence: TGCGCCAGCAGCCGACTCCTGGGACGTTGGGCCGGGGAGCTGTTTTTT.

This clonotype has more than one count but fewer than ten. The V gene is TRBV5-1, the J gene TRBJ2-2; D is unresolved. V was trimmed by 2 bases and J by 2 bases, leaving 13 bases between them. The CDR3 sequence is 16 residues long. Germline CDR1 and CDR2: SGHRS and YFSETQ. The CDR3 reads CASSFESGVNTGELFF. The CDR3 nucleotides are TGCGCCAGCAGCTTTGAATCTGGGGTCAACACCGGGGAGCTGTTTTTT.

Worth noting for this clonotype: At one end the junction does not follow the germline gene, possibly because of a read error. J is TRBJ1-2 and V is TRBV7-2; 7 bases agree with TRBD1. The CDR3 contains 18 residues. Germline assignment: CDR1 SGHTA and CDR2 FQGNSA. As DNA, the CDR3 is TGCGCCAGCAGCCAGGTGTTCCGAGACAGGGTGGAGGACTATGGCTACACCTTC. It translates to CASSQVFRDRVEDYGYTF.

The chain uses TRBV5-5 and TRBJ2-1; 7 nucleotides agree with TRBD1. CDR3 length equals 15 residues. Unmatched junction bases numbered 4, after V lost 4 bases and J lost 0 bases. The germline gives CDR1 SGHKS, CDR2 YYEKEE (reference sequence). The DNA for the CDR3 is TGTGCCAGCAGCACTAGGGACAGCTCCTACAATGAGCAGTTCTTC. As protein: CASSTRDSSYNEQFF.

This clonotype appeared a few times. The genes are TRBV13 and TRBJ2-2; D may be TRBD2 (5 bases). CDR1 and CDR2 from the germline V gene are PRHDT and FYEKMQ (reference sequence). This CDR3 is 17 amino acids long. V was clipped by 5 bases and J by 4 bases, with 20 bases between them. The CDR3 spells CASSLSTRGGPTGELFF. CDR3 DNA sequence: TGTGCCAGCAGCCTTTCTACACGAGGCGGGCCCACCGGGGAGCTGTTTTTT.

This clonotype has a single count. One junction end disagrees with the germline gene, perhaps due to a read error. The chain is built from TRBV3-1 and TRBJ2-3, with 12 bases aligning to TRBD2. Germline V gene lookup returns CDR1 LGHDT and CDR2 YNNKEL (reference sequence). CDR3 length: 16 residues. CDR3 amino acids: CACSQGLAGRTDTQYF. CDR3 nucleotide sequence: TGTGCCTGCAGCCAAGGACTAGCGGGACGCACAGATACGCAGTATTTT.

V gene TRBV12-3 or TRBV12-4 combines with J gene TRBJ1-1, with D possibly being TRBD1 (5 bases). This CDR3 spans 13 amino acids. Between the trimmed V and J ends, which lost 7 bases and 10 bases, there was a span of 19 bases. In DNA, the CDR3 is TGTGCCAGCATGATCTCCGCAGGGATCGGAGCTTTCTTT. Translated: CASMISAGIGAFF.

A note on this clonotype: At one of its ends the junction is not consistent with the germline gene, which may arise from a read error. This rearrangement joins TRBV7-6 to TRBJ2-3; 12 bases fit TRBD2. Per the germline V gene, CDR1 is SGHVS and CDR2 is FNYEAQ. This CDR3 is built from 16 residues. This chain's CDR3 is CGSSLGSGLAGDTQYF. DNA of the CDR3: TGTGGCAGCAGCTTAGGATCGGGACTAGCGGGAGATACGCAGTATTTT.

The rearrangement joins TRBV2 to TRBJ1-3; TRBD1 is a possible D gene (6 bases). CDR1 is SNHLY, CDR2 FYNNEI, per germline. V was trimmed by 5 bases and J by 1 base, leaving 12 bases between them. CDR3 length: 15 amino acids. CDR3 sequence (DNA): TGTGCCAGCAGTCCACAGGGTCAATCTGGAAACACCATATATTTT. It yields the protein CASSPQGQSGNTIYF.

This clonotype was seen ten or more times. J is TRBJ2-1 and V is TRBV27; TRBD2 aligns across 10 bases. The CDR3 loop spans 17 amino acids. In germline, CDR1 is MNHEY, CDR2 SMNVEV (reference sequence). V gave up 5 bases and J gave up 5 bases; unmatched junction bases: 12. The CDR3 loop reads CASSPHSLAGLNNEQFF. CDR3 bases: TGTGCCAGCAGTCCCCACTCACTAGCGGGATTAAACAATGAGCAGTTCTTC.

This clonotype was detected ten times or more. V is TRBV12-3 or TRBV12-4 and J is TRBJ2-5, with no clear D. This CDR3 has 14 residues. Trimming removed 5 bases at V and 4 bases at J, with 14 bases between. This chain's CDR3 is CASSPRRFPETQYF. CDR3 nucleotide sequence: TGTGCCAGCAGTCCCCGACGGTTTCCAGAGACCCAGTACTTC.

This clonotype was observed a few times. J is TRBJ1-5 and V is TRBV16; no clear D gene. The CDR3 consists of 14 residues. Germline values: CDR1 KGHSY, CDR2 FQNENV. With 2 bases removed from V and 5 bases from J, the gap between germline ends came to 10 bases. Here the CDR3 reads CASSQVNPDQPQHF. The CDR3 region has the DNA TGTGCCAGCAGCCAAGTCAATCCAGATCAGCCCCAGCATTTT.